This T cell receptor beta chain was sequenced for a study of metastatic and nonmetastatic thyroid tumors. Looking at the study overall: Where malignant and benign thyroid patients were concerned, repertoires were compared across blood and tumor or nodule tissue.

Per the germline V gene, CDR1 is MNHNS and CDR2 is SASEGT. This CDR3 has 13 amino acids. V lost 7 bases, J lost 5 bases, and 13 bases lay in between. Original handling: It was from CDR3 differences across clinicopathological groups that a distant-metastasis classifier for papillary thyroid cancer was built. TCRdb re-analyzed the PCR reads using MiXCR. The V and J calls were determined by TCRdb, not by the authors. In the table there are 15,000 to 20,000 clones, approximately 30% of which are singletons. None of the patients had undergone any treatment ahead of thyroid surgery. A few counts support this clone. Without the conserved terminal phenylalanine or tryptophan, this CDR3 likely stems from a read error.

The V gene is TRBV6-1, the J gene TRBJ2-3, with D perhaps given as TRBD1 or TRBD2 (5 bases each). The receptor was isolated from a female donor with papillary thyroid cancer or a benign thyroid nodule (not recorded which). Some clones in this sample may be carry-over from other donors' samples. The sample was tumor tissue. The CDR3 region is CASIRGPRDTQYS. The CDR3, as DNA: TGTGCCAGCATTCGGGGCCCTAGAGATACGCAGTATTCT.